The table lists the clone carrying this TCR beta chain with a count of one. Its antigen is unidentified. Additional DNA sequences in this sample encode the identical CDR3. The CDR3 sequence is 14 residues long. V was clipped by 3 bases and J by 4 bases, with 13 bases between them. Germline assignment: CDR1 SGHDT and CDR2 YYEEEE. Vbeta (60) and Jbeta (13) primers were used in the PCR. TCRdb's table, derived via immunoSEQ multiplex PCR, lists solely in-frame clones and lacks some. The sample yields about 130,000 clones, more than 80% seen once. This sample was taken from a study of cytomegalovirus exposure and HLA in healthy donors. Whole-study results and caveats: A later analysis revealed that TCR association rates differed between HLA loci, peaking at DRB1 and bottoming out at HLA-C.

The TCR sequence derives from a man aged 40-49 years in good health and CMV-seronegative. The sequencing input was PBMCs. The chain joins TRBV5-6 to TRBJ2-5; weak D call: TRBD1 (8 bases). CDR3: CASSYTGGGETQYF. The CDR3 bases are TGTGCCAGCAGCTATACAGGGGGGGGAGAGACCCAGTACTTC.